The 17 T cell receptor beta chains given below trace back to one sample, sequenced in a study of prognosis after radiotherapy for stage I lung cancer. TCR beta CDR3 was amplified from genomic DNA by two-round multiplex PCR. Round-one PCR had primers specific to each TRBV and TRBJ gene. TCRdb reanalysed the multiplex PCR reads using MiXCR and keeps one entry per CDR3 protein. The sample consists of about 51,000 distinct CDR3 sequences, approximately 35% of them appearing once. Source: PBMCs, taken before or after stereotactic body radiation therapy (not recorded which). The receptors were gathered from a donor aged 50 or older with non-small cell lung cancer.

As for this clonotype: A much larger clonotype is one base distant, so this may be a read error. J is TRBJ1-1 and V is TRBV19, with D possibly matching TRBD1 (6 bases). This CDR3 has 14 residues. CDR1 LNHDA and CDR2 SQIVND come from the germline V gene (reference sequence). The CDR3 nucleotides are TGTGCCATTAGTATCCGGGGGGCGCGCACTGAAGCTTTCTTT. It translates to CAISIRGARTEAFF.

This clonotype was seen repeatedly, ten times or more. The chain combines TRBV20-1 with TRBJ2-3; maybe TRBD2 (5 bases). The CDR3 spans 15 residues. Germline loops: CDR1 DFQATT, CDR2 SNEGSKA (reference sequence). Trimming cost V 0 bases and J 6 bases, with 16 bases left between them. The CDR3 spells CSARDLEGRVDTQYF. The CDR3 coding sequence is TGCAGTGCTAGAGATCTCGAGGGTAGAGTTGATACGCAGTATTTT.

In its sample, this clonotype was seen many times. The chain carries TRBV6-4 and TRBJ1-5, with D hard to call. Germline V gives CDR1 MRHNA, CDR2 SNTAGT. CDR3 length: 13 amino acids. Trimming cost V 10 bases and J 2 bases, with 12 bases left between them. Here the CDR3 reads CATYPDGNQPQHF. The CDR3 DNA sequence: TGTGCCACGTACCCGGACGGCAATCAGCCCCAGCATTTT.

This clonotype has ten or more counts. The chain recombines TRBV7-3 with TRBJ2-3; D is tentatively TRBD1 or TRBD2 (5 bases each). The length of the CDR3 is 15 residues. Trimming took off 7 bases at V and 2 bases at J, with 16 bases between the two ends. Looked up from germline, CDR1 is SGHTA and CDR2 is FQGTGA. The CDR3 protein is CASTPSGGYTDTQYF. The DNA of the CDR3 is TGTGCCAGCACTCCTAGTGGGGGATACACAGATACGCAGTATTTT. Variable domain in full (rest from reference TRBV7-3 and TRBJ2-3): GAGVSQTPSNKVTEKGKYVELRCDPISGHTALYWYRQSLGQGPEFLIYFQGTGAADDSGLPNDRFFAVRPEGSVSTLKIQRTERGDSAVYLCASTPSGGYTDTQYFGPGTRLTVL.

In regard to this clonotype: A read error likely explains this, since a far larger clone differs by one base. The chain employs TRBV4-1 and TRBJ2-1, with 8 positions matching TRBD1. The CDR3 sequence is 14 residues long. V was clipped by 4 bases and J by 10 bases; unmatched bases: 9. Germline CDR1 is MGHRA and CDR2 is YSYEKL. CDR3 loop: CASSPRTGSYEQFF. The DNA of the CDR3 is TGCGCCAGCAGCCCCCGGACAGGGAGCTACGAGCAGTTCTTC.

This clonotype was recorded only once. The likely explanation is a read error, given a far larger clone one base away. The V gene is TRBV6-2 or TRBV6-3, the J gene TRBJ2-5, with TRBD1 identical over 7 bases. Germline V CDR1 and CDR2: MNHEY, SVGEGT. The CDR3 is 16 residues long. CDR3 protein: CASSLPTGTEQETHYF. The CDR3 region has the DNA TGTGCCAGCAGTTTACCGACCGGGACAGAGCAAGAGACCCATTACTTC.

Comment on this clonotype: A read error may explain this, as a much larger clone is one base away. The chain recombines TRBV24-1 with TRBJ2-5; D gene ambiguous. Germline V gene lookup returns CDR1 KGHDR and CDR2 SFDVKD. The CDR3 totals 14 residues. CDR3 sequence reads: CATSDPSNGDAFYF. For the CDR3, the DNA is TGTGCCACCAGTGATCCGAGTAACGGTGACGCTTTTTATTTC.

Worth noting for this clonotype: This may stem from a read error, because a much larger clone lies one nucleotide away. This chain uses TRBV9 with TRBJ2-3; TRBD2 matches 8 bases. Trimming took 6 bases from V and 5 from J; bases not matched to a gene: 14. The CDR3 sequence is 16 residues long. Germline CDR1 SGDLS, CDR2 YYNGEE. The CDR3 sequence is CASIPRGGGQGDTQYF. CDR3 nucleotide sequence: TGTGCCAGCATCCCACGGGGGGGCGGGCAAGGAGATACGCAGTATTTT.

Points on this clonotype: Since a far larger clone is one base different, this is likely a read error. The CDR3 sequence: CASSSGGRVYNEQFF. The DNA of the CDR3 is TGTGCCAGCAGCTCCGGGGGACGGGTTTACAATGAGCAGTTCTTC. V usage is TRBV11-2 and J usage is TRBJ2-4; weak D call: TRBD2 (6 bases). The closer fit of TRBJ2-1 to the DNA end suggests the J call may be wrong. Germline-derived CDR1 and CDR2 are SGHAT and FQNNGV. The CDR3 spans 15 residues.

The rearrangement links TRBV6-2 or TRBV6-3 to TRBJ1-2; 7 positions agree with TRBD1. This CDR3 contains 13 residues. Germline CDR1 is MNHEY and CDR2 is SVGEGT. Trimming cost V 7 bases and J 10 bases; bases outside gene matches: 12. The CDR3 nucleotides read TGTGCCAGCATCCCCAGGGGGGGCGCTGTCTACACCTTC. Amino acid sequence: CASIPRGGAVYTF.

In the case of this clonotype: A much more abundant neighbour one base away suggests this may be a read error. The CDR3 region is CASSTVGGRVGGDTEAFF. CDR3 nucleotides: TGTGCCAGTAGTACCGTCGGGGGGAGGGTAGGGGGCGACACTGAAGCTTTCTTT. The chain has TRBV19 and TRBJ1-1; 7 positions agree with TRBD1. V lost 4 bases to trimming and J lost 3 bases; unmatched junction nucleotides: 17. This CDR3 comprises 18 residues. Per germline, CDR1 LNHDA and CDR2 SQIVND (reference sequence). The variable domain in full, completed from reference TRBV19 and TRBJ1-1, reads DGGITQSPKYLFRKEGQNVTLSCEQNLNHDAMYWYRQDPGQGLRLIYYSQIVNDFQKGDIAEGYSVSREKKESFPLTVTSAQKNPTAFYLCASSTVGGRVGGDTEAFFGQGTRLTVV.

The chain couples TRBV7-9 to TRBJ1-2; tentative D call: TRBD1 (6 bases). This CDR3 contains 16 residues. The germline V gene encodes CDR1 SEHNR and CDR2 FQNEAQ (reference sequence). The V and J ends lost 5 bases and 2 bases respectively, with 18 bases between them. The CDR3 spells CASSLPKRGANYGYTF. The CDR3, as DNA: TGTGCCAGCAGCCTCCCAAAGCGGGGGGCAAACTATGGCTACACCTTC.

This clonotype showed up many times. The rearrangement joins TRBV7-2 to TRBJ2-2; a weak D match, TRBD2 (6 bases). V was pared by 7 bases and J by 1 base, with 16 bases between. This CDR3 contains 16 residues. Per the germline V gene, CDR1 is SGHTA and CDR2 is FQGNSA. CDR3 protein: CASTRGGAENTGELFF. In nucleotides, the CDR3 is TGTGCCAGCACTCGCGGCGGGGCGGAGAACACCGGGGAGCTGTTTTTT. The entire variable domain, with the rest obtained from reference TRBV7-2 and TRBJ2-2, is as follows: GAGVSQSPSNKVTEKGKDVELRCDPISGHTALYWYRQSLGQGLEFLIYFQGNSAPDKSGLPSDRFSAERTGGSVSTLTIQRTQQEDSAVYLCASTRGGAENTGELFFGEGSRLTVL.

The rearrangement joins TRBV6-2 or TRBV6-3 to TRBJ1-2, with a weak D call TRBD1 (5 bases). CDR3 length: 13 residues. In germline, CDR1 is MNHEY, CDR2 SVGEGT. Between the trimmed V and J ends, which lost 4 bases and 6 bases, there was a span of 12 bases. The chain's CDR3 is CASSSLPGDGYTF. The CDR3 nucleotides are TGTGCCAGCAGTTCCCTCCCGGGGGATGGCTACACCTTC.

The CDR3, as DNA: TGTGCCATCAGTGAGCTGGTAGCGGGAGGACGGAATGAGCAGTTCTTC. This gives the protein CAISELVAGGRNEQFF. The rearrangement links TRBV10-3 to TRBJ2-1; TRBD2 matches 10 bases. Germline CDR1 reads ENHRY; CDR2 reads SYGVKD. Trimming removed 2 bases from V and 7 bases from J; junction bases left unmatched: 8. This CDR3 comprises 16 residues.

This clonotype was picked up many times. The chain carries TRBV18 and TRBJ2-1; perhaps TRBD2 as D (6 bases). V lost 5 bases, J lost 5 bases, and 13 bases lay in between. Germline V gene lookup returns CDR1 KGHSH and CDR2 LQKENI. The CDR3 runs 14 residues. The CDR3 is CASSRERVDNEQFF. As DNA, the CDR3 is TGTGCCAGCTCAAGGGAGCGGGTAGACAATGAGCAGTTCTTC.

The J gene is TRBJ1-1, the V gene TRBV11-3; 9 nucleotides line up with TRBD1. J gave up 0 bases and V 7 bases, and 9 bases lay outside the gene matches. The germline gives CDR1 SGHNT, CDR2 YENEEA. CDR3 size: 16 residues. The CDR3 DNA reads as TGTGCCAGCATCAAATGGACAGGGGTCATGAACACTGAAGCTTTCTTT. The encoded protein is CASIKWTGVMNTEAFF. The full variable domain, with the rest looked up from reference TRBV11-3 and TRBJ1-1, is EAGVVQSPRYKIIEKKQPVAFWCNPISGHNTLYWYLQNLGQGPELLIRYENEEAVDDSQLPKDRFSAERLKGVDSTLKIQPAELGDSAVYLCASIKWTGVMNTEAFFGQGTRLTVV.